What follows are 21 T cell receptor beta chains derived from one specimen sequenced in a study of a mutant IDH1 vaccine in newly diagnosed glioma. The assay was immunoSEQ multiplex PCR, and TCRdb's table has in-frame clones only and misses some. Here the sample spans just under 95,000 clones, 83% being singletons. Described time point: baseline, week 1 (first vaccination visit). Treatment specified: pre-vaccination baseline after standard-of-care therapy. The sequencing here drew on PBMCs, taken from a glioma patient treated with radiotherapy, temozolomide or both. The receptors shown here come from a woman in her forties or fifties with glioma.

The chain uses TRBV4-1 and TRBJ2-1; D is perhaps TRBD1 or TRBD2 (5 bases each). V lost 7 bases and J 4 bases, leaving 8 bases between the germline ends. There are 12 residues in the CDR3. The germline V gene encodes CDR1 MGHRA and CDR2 YSYEKL. CDR3 loop: CASTEGYNEQFF. The CDR3 DNA reads as TGCGCCAGCACCGAGGGGTACAATGAGCAGTTCTTC.

The V and J genes are TRBV5-1 and TRBJ1-1; TRBD1 matches at 7 bases. J was trimmed by 4 bases and V by 4 bases; bases with no gene match: 7. The CDR3 extends over 14 amino acids. The V gene's germline CDR1 is SGHRS and CDR2 YFSETQ. As DNA, the CDR3 is TGCGCCAGCAGCAAGACAGGGTATGGCACTGAAGCTTTCTTT. As protein: CASSKTGYGTEAFF.

The genes are TRBV7-8 and TRBJ1-1; 10 bases are a match to TRBD1. This CDR3 is 12 amino acids long. The J segment lost 3 bases and the V segment lost 11 bases, leaving 3 bases of the junction unmatched. Germline values: CDR1 SGHVS, CDR2 FQNEAQ. Written as DNA, the CDR3 is TGTGCCGCAGGGACAGGGGACACTGAAGCTTTCTTT. Translating it yields CAAGTGDTEAFF. Using reference TRBV7-8 and TRBJ1-1 for the parts outside the CDR3, the full variable domain is GAGVSQSPRYKVAKRGQDVALRCDPISGHVSLFWYQQALGQGPEFLTYFQNEAQLDKSGLPSDRFFAERPEGSVSTLKIQRTQQEDSAVYLCAAGTGDTEAFFGQGTRLTVV.

V usage is TRBV6-5 and J usage is TRBJ1-1; 8 nucleotides match TRBD1. V lost 8 bases to trimming and J lost 3 bases; unmatched junction nucleotides: 5. Germline assignment: CDR1 MNHEY and CDR2 SVGAGI. This CDR3 spans 13 amino acids. CDR3 DNA: TGTGCCAGCCACAGGGGGAAGTACACTGAAGCTTTCTTT. Its translation is CASHRGKYTEAFF.

The J gene is TRBJ2-7, the V gene TRBV6-1; D remains ambiguous. The CDR3 is 11 amino acids. V lost 2 bases, J lost 7 bases, and 6 bases lay in between. CDR1 MNHNS and CDR2 SASEGT come from the germline V gene. CDR3 coding DNA: TGTGCCAGCAGTGAATCTGTTGAGCAGTACTTC. Residues: CASSESVEQYF.

The CDR3 spells CAITGQGSSYEQYF. The CDR3 bases are TGTGCCATCACGGGACAGGGGAGTAGTTACGAGCAGTACTTC. The chain couples TRBV10-3 to TRBJ2-7, with 10 bases identical to TRBD1. The CDR3 sequence is 14 residues long. Germline CDR1 and CDR2: ENHRY and SYGVKD. V lost 7 bases, J lost 4 bases, and 7 bases stayed unmatched.

The chain recombines TRBV30 with TRBJ2-2; the D is unclear. CDR1 and CDR2 (germline): GTSNPN, SVGIG (reference sequence). The CDR3 totals 12 residues. V was pared by 4 bases and J by 4 bases, with 7 bases between. DNA for the CDR3: TGTGCCTGGAACCCTCTCACCGGGGAGCTGTTTTTT. It specifies CAWNPLTGELFF.

The rearrangement joins TRBV9 to TRBJ1-1; D not certain. The CDR3 spans 14 residues. From germline, CDR1 is SGDLS and CDR2 YYNGEE. Trimming shortened V by 0 bases and J by 0 bases, and 6 bases separated the two germline ends. In DNA form, the CDR3 reads TGTGCCAGCAGCGTAGATTTGGTGAACACTGAAGCTTTCTTT. This encodes CASSVDLVNTEAFF.

The chain uses TRBV5-8 and TRBJ2-7; no definite D call. The V end lost 3 bases, the J end lost 2 bases, and 6 bases lay between the germline ends. The CDR3 contains 12 residues. Germline CDR1 SGHTS, CDR2 YDEGEE. CDR3 in amino acids: CASSSPPYEQYF. Here the CDR3 DNA reads TGTGCCAGCAGCTCCCCTCCCTACGAGCAGTACTTC.

This sequence joins TRBV2 and TRBJ2-1; 10 bases are a match to TRBD1. CDR1 is SNHLY and CDR2 is FYNNEI in the germline V gene. This CDR3 region has 16 residues. V trimming: 6 bases; J trimming: 7 bases; junction bases outside the gene matches: 12. The CDR3 loop is CASSPRSGQGRNEQFF. CDR3 sequence (DNA): TGTGCCAGCAGCCCGAGGTCGGGACAGGGGAGGAATGAGCAGTTCTTC.

V is TRBV27 and J is TRBJ2-7; no definite D call. V was clipped by 2 bases and J by 2 bases, with 7 bases between them. There are 13 residues in the CDR3. Per the germline V gene, CDR1 is MNHEY and CDR2 is SMNVEV (reference sequence). CDR3 protein: CASSLRNPYEQYF. CDR3 bases: TGTGCCAGCAGTTTACGTAACCCCTACGAGCAGTACTTC.

This clone was observed a single time. The V and J genes are TRBV19 and TRBJ1-1; 8 bases match TRBD1. Germline V lookup: CDR1 LNHDA, CDR2 SQIVND (reference sequence). The ends lost 5 bases at V and 0 bases at J; junction bases unmatched: 14. This CDR3 comprises 18 residues. Here the CDR3 reads CASSFPPGTGPMNTEAFF. The CDR3 DNA is TGTGCCAGTAGTTTCCCCCCGGGGACAGGACCTATGAACACTGAAGCTTTCTTT.

This chain connects TRBV7-9 to TRBJ2-2; maybe TRBD1 (5 bases). Germline V lookup: CDR1 SEHNR, CDR2 FQNEAQ (reference sequence). This CDR3 comprises 14 residues. Trimming pared 5 bases from V and 7 bases from J, leaving 14 bases between. The CDR3 sequence: CASSLQQGIGELFF. CDR3 sequence (DNA): TGTGCCAGCAGCCTCCAGCAGGGCATCGGGGAGCTGTTTTTT.

The CDR3, as DNA: TGCGCCAGCAGCCCGCAGACCGGTGGGGGGAACACTGAAGCTTTCTTT. Its translation is CASSPQTGGGNTEAFF. The chain employs TRBV5-1 and TRBJ1-1; perhaps TRBD1 as D (5 bases). V lost 4 bases to trimming and J lost 1 base, with 17 bases between them. Germline CDR1 SGHRS, CDR2 YFSETQ. The CDR3 spans 16 residues. The whole variable domain, remainder taken from reference TRBV5-1 and TRBJ1-1, is KAGVTQTPRYLIKTRGQQVTLSCSPISGHRSVSWYQQTPGQGLQFLFEYFSETQRNKGNFPGRFSGRQFSNSRSEMNVSTLELGDSALYLCASSPQTGGGNTEAFFGQGTRLTVV.

The chain joins TRBV7-2 to TRBJ1-5; D is undetermined. The germline V gene encodes CDR1 SGHTA and CDR2 FQGNSA. CDR3 length equals 15 residues. V lost 1 base to trimming and J lost 8 bases, with 15 bases between them. The CDR3 protein is CASSLDPNPSEPQHF. The CDR3 nucleotides read TGTGCCAGCAGCTTAGATCCCAATCCGAGCGAGCCCCAGCATTTT.

This chain uses TRBV5-1 with TRBJ2-6; D uncertain. The germline gives CDR1 SGHRS, CDR2 YFSETQ. This CDR3 has 15 residues. V dropped 4 bases and J dropped 0 bases, with 8 bases sitting between them. The CDR3 DNA sequence: TGCGCCAGCAGCGCTGGAGTCTCTGGGGCCAACGTCCTGACTTTC. This gives the protein CASSAGVSGANVLTF.

This clone occurred once. The rearrangement joins TRBV5-1 to TRBJ2-3; D gene unclear. The CDR3 contains 14 residues. V lost 6 bases and J 1 base, leaving 12 bases between the germline ends. The germline CDR1 and CDR2 sequences are SGHRS and YFSETQ. CDR3 region: CASTPPQGTDTQYF. In DNA form, the CDR3 reads TGCGCCAGCACCCCCCCCCAGGGCACAGATACGCAGTATTTT.

This clone was seen just once. The V gene is TRBV5-1, the J gene TRBJ2-5, with D tentatively TRBD1 or TRBD2 (5 bases each). V gave up 4 bases and J gave up 9 bases, with 16 bases separating them. There are 13 residues in the CDR3. The germline V gene has CDR1 SGHRS and CDR2 YFSETQ. CDR3 residues: CASSPEGPWAQYF. In DNA form, the CDR3 reads TGCGCCAGCAGCCCCGAGGGGCCGTGGGCCCAGTACTTC.

The chain has TRBV5-6 and TRBJ2-3; D gene ambiguous. Trimming removed 2 bases at V and 1 base at J, with 5 bases between. The germline CDR1 and CDR2 sequences are SGHDT and YYEEEE. This CDR3 comprises 13 residues. The CDR3 DNA follows: TGTGCCAGCAGCTTAGGGCGCACAGATACGCAGTATTTT. This encodes CASSLGRTDTQYF.

The chain joins TRBV7-8 to TRBJ1-5; D possibly corresponds to TRBD1 (5 bases). Germline V gene data show CDR1 as SGHVS and CDR2 as FQNEAQ. With 1 base removed from V and 7 bases from J, the gap between germline ends came to 8 bases. CDR3 length: 13 residues. The CDR3 here is CASSLGGMQPQHF. Written as DNA, the CDR3 is TGTGCCAGCAGCTTAGGGGGGATGCAGCCCCAGCATTTT. Full variable domain (outside the CDR3, taken from reference TRBV7-8 and TRBJ1-5): GAGVSQSPRYKVAKRGQDVALRCDPISGHVSLFWYQQALGQGPEFLTYFQNEAQLDKSGLPSDRFFAERPEGSVSTLKIQRTQQEDSAVYLCASSLGGMQPQHFGDGTRLSIL.

The rearrangement links TRBV9 to TRBJ2-5; D perhaps matches TRBD2 (6 bases). The CDR3 covers 14 residues. Deletions cut 7 bases from V and 3 bases from J, with 16 bases between. Germline lookup yields CDR1 SGDLS and CDR2 YYNGEE. The CDR3 DNA reads TGTGCCAGCGCGAGGGAGGTAGGGGAAGAGACCCAGTACTTC. It translates to CASAREVGEETQYF. Combining the CDR3 with reference TRBV9 and TRBJ2-5 gives the whole variable domain DSGVTQTPKHLITATGQRVTLRCSPRSGDLSVYWYQQSLDQGLQFLIQYYNGEERAKGNILERFSAQQFPDLHSELNLSSLELGDSALYFCASAREVGEETQYFGPGTRLLVL.